The rows below give T cell receptor beta chains drawn from one sample of a study of beta chain features in type 1 diabetes. The assay was immunoSEQ multiplex PCR, and TCRdb's table has in-frame clones only and misses some. The data contain 100,000 to 150,000 clones, approximately 15% of them singletons. Sequenced: central memory CD4+ T cells from blood. These receptors were taken from a man aged 18 to 30 with type 1 diabetes. The CDR3 runs from the conserved cysteine through the conserved F or W. D genes are given only for firm matches. Rows may omit the clone size; those that give it use once, few, many or a size class.

D,J,V,size,DNA,CDR3
-,TRBJ1-6,TRBV7-3,-,TGTGCCAGCAGCTTAATTAACCGCGGAGACAGGAATTCACCCCTCCACTTT,CASSLINRGDRNSPLHF
-,TRBJ2-5,TRBV2,few,TGTGCCAGCACCCCGCAGGGGGAGACCCAGTACTTC,CASTPQGETQYF
-,TRBJ1-2,TRBV28,-,TGTGCCAGCCTTGGCAACAACTATGGCTACACCTTC,CASLGNNYGYTF
-,TRBJ2-1,TRBV7-3,-,TGTGCCAGCAGCTTAGGCGCGGGCTCCTACAATGAGCAGTTCTTC,CASSLGAGSYNEQFF
-,TRBJ2-1,TRBV4-1,few,TGCGCCAGCAGCCAAGGGTACAGTGAGCAGTTCTTC,CASSQGYSEQFF
TRBD2,TRBJ2-7,TRBV29-1,-,TGCAGCGTTGTAGCGGGAGGCCTCGTCCACGAGCAGTACTTC,CSVVAGGLVHEQYF
-,TRBJ2-7,TRBV7-6,-,TGTGCCAGCAGCTTATCCGGGTCCTACGAGCAGTACTTC,CASSLSGSYEQYF
-,TRBJ1-5,TRBV20-1,few,TGCAGTGCTAGCGGTAATCAGCCCCAGCATTTT,CSASGNQPQHF
-,TRBJ1-1,TRBV4-3,few,TGCGCCAGCAGCCAGGCACCGAGAGGGGAAGGCACTGAAGCTTTCTTT,CASSQAPRGEGTEAFF
-,TRBJ2-7,TRBV7-9,-,TGTGCCAGCAGCTTACACGGGCTGAGGTGCTTC,CASSLHGLRCF
-,TRBJ1-1,TRBV29-1,few,TGCAGCGTTGGTCAAGTGAACACTGAAGCTTTCTTT,CSVGQVNTEAFF
-,TRBJ2-7,TRBV7-9,-,TGTGCCAGCAGCGGGGAGGGACAGTATTACTACGAGCAGTACTTC,CASSGEGQYYYEQYF
-,TRBJ2-3,TRBV7-3,-,TGTGCCAGCAGCTCCTCCCCGGGGGCAGATACGCAGTATTTT,CASSSSPGADTQYF
-,TRBJ2-4,TRBV29-1,few,TGCAGCGTGCGGGTGTCCTCTGAGGTTGAGTACTTC,CSVRVSSEVEYF
TRBD2,TRBJ2-3,TRBV6-5,few,TGTGCCAGCAGTTACAATAGCGGGAGGGCCACAGATACGCAGTATTTT,CASSYNSGRATDTQYF
-,TRBJ2-1,TRBV30,-,TGTGCCTGGTCATCAGGAAAGCAGTTCTTC,CAWSSGKQFF
TRBD1,TRBJ2-3,TRBV7-3,few,TGTGCCAGCAGCCGGGACAGGGGTACAGATACGCAGTATTTT,CASSRDRGTDTQYF
TRBD1,TRBJ2-7,TRBV5-6,-,TGTGCCAGCAGCCAGCCGACAGGGACCTACGAGCAGTACTTC,CASSQPTGTYEQYF
-,TRBJ2-3,TRBV4-1,-,TGCGCCAGCATCCCAAGGGGGGGACGGGATGGTACAGATACGCAGTATTTT,CASIPRGGRDGTDTQYF
-,TRBJ2-5,TRBV7-2,-,TGTGCCAGCAGCATAGTCCAAGAGACCCAGTACTTC,CASSIVQETQYF
-,TRBJ2-3,TRBV14,many,TGTGCCAGCAGGGCCATCAACACAGATACGCAGTATTTT,CASRAINTDTQYF
TRBD1,TRBJ1-2,TRBV7-2,-,TGTGCCAGCAGCTCCCTCGACAGGGCTAACTATGGCTACACCTTC,CASSSLDRANYGYTF
-,TRBJ2-3,TRBV25-1,many,TGTGCCAGCAGTGAAAGCTCGCCGGGGGGCACAGATACGCAGTATTTT,CASSESSPGGTDTQYF
-,TRBJ2-2,TRBV14,-,TGTGCCAGCAGCCAACAGGGTCTTACCGGGGAGCTGTTTTTT,CASSQQGLTGELFF
TRBD1,TRBJ2-4,TRBV5-1,-,TGCGCCAGCAGCTCCGAGGACAGGTCCAAAAACATTCAGTACTTC,CASSSEDRSKNIQYF
TRBD1,TRBJ2-7,TRBV6-6,few,TGTGCCAGCAGTGCCCGGGACAGATCTTTGTACGAGCAGTACTTC,CASSARDRSLYEQYF
-,TRBJ2-2,TRBV9,-,TGTGCCAGCAGCGTTCGGGGCGCGGACACCGGGGAGCTGTTTTTT,CASSVRGADTGELFF
-,TRBJ2-1,TRBV6-1,few,TGTGCCAGCAGTGAAGTGGGTTGGGGGAATGAGCAGTTCTTC,CASSEVGWGNEQFF
-,TRBJ2-3,TRBV4-2,few,TGTGCCAGCGGCATAGCTACGCAGTATTTT,CASGIATQYF
-,TRBJ1-1,TRBV6-1,few,TGTGCCAGCAGTGAAGGGGGCAGCCTCATGAACACTGAAGCTTTCTTT,CASSEGGSLMNTEAFF
TRBD1,TRBJ1-1,TRBV30,-,TGTGCCTGGAGTCTCGGGACAGGGAACACTGAAGCTTTCTTT,CAWSLGTGNTEAFF
-,TRBJ1-1,TRBV2,-,TGTGCCAGCAGTGACATGTCAGGGTACACTGAAGCTTTCTTT,CASSDMSGYTEAFF
-,TRBJ2-5,TRBV28,few,TGTGCCAGCCGCTGGGGACGGAAAGAGACCCAGTACTTC,CASRWGRKETQYF
-,TRBJ2-3,TRBV4-2,-,TGTGCCAGCAGCTTAGGAGGGCCCAATGCAGATACGCAGTATTTT,CASSLGGPNADTQYF
TRBD1,TRBJ1-2,TRBV30,few,TGTGCCTGGAGTCCCGGGACAGGGGGCCATGGCTACACCTTC,CAWSPGTGGHGYTF
TRBD2,TRBJ2-7,TRBV30,-,TGTGCCTGGAAGGTGGGGGGAGGGAACGAGCAGTACTTC,CAWKVGGGNEQYF
TRBD1,TRBJ2-2,TRBV29-1,-,TGCAGCGTGGATGACAGGGGTAATTCCGGGGAGCTGTTTTTT,CSVDDRGNSGELFF
-,TRBJ2-7,TRBV30,few,TGTGCCTGGAGTCGTCGGGTCGAGCAGTACTTC,CAWSRRVEQYF
TRBD1,TRBJ1-1,TRBV19,few,TGTGCCAGTAGTAGAGACAGGGGTCTGGGCACTGAAGCTTTCTTT,CASSRDRGLGTEAFF
-,TRBJ2-5,TRBV9,-,TGTGCCAGCAGCGCCTCGGGGGTAGCGCAAGAGACCCAGTACTTC,CASSASGVAQETQYF
TRBD1,TRBJ2-5,TRBV7-3,-,TGTGCCAGCAGCCGAGGGGGCGAAGAGACCCAGTACTTC,CASSRGGEETQYF
-,TRBJ2-3,TRBV5-6,few,TGTGCCAGCAGCTTGGTGAGGTCAGGCGCAGATACGCAGTATTTT,CASSLVRSGADTQYF